This T cell receptor beta chain was sequenced during a study of T cell changes during pregnancy in multiple sclerosis. The table came from immunoSEQ multiplex PCR; TCRdb's copy has only in-frame clones and leaves some out. The top ten hold approximately 1.6% of the sample, which has 50,000 to 65,000 clones, around 90% seen once. This clone has just one count. Trimming pared 3 bases from V and 4 bases from J, leaving 13 bases between. CDR1 is MDHEN, CDR2 SYDVKM, per germline. This CDR3 is 14 amino acids long. The chain recombines TRBV28 with TRBJ2-7; D may be TRBD2 (6 bases). This specimen consisted of peripheral blood, obtained in the first trimester of pregnancy. The source is a female donor with multiple sclerosis, enrolled in a pregnancy study. CDR3 coding DNA: TGTGCCAGCAGTTTCAGGGACTCTCCGTACGAGCAGTACTTC. It encodes CASSFRDSPYEQYF.